The next 2 T cell receptor beta chains were all read from a single sample in a study of cytomegalovirus exposure and HLA in healthy donors. Primers: 60 Vbeta forward and 13 Jbeta reverse. Assay used: immunoSEQ multiplex PCR; TCRdb lists only in-frame clones, some missing. The sample lists approximately 150,000 clones, roughly 80% occurring once. Sequencing used PBMCs. These receptors were obtained from a man aged 25-45 years in good health and CMV-seronegative.

The genes are TRBV15 and TRBJ1-1; the D is unclear. CDR1 is LNHNV and CDR2 is YYDKDF in the germline V gene (reference sequence). This CDR3 comprises 12 residues. V dropped 6 bases and J dropped 10 bases, with 15 bases sitting between them. CDR3 sequence: CATRGFEVAAFF. The CDR3 coding sequence is TGTGCCACCAGGGGTTTTGAGGTAGCAGCTTTCTTT.

The chain employs TRBV28 and TRBJ2-5; TRBD2 aligns across 8 bases. CDR1 and CDR2 from the germline V gene are MDHEN and SYDVKM. This CDR3 has 15 residues. With 6 bases clipped from V and 2 bases from J, the junction kept 8 bases outside the gene matches. The CDR3 DNA is TGTGCCAGCAGACCAACTAGCGGACCACAAGAGACCCAGTACTTC. This gives the protein CASRPTSGPQETQYF.